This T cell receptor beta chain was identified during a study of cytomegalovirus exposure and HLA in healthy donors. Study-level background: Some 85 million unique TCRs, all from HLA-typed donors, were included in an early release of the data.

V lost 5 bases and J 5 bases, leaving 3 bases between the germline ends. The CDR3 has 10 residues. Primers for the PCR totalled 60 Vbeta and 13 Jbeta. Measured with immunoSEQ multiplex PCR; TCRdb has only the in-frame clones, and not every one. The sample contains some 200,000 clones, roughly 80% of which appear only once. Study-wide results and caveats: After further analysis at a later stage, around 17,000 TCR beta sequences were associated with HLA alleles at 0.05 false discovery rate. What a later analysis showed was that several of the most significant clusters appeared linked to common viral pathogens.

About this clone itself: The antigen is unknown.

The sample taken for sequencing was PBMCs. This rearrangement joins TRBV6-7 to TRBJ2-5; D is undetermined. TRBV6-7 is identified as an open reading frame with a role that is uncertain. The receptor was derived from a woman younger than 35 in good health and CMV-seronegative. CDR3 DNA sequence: TGTGCCAGCAGTCCGGAGACCCAGTACTTC. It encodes CASSPETQYF.